This TCR beta chain is drawn from a study of CD8+CD57+ T cells in acquired aplastic anemia. About the research overall: An average of roughly 3 ug of DNA was obtained from sorted CD4+ and CD8+ cells.

Individuals selected for sequencing had exhibited CD8+CD57+ cell expansion on flow cytometry. Each of the patients presented with severe acquired aplastic anemia. Blood was sampled before the patients had received any therapy. With regard to this clonotype: No antigen is known for it.

Whole-study results and caveats: Researchers reported that CD8+ Simpson's diversity was not significantly different in patients versus controls.

TCR beta VDJ and CDR3 were profiled, and genomic DNA was the template. One entry per CDR3 protein, called by TCRdb with MiXCR from the reads. The table records approximately 170,000 distinct CDR3 sequences, around half of them present only once. Input material: sorted CD4+, CD8+, or CD8+CD57+ T cells (not recorded which) from PBMCs. The receptor was derived from a human donor with aplastic anemia.

CDR3 sequence (DNA): TGTGCCAGCAGCAACGGACTAGCGGGGCCATACGAGCAGTACTTC. Translating gives CASSNGLAGPYEQYF. The chain combines TRBV11-1 with TRBJ2-7; 12 positions match TRBD2. CDR3 size: 15 residues. Germline V gene lookup returns CDR1 SGHAT and CDR2 FQDESV (reference sequence). The ends lost 5 bases at V and 4 bases at J; junction bases unmatched: 6.